This T cell receptor beta chain was sequenced for a study of blood T cell repertoires in COVID-19. Study background: Acute-phase and convalescent COVID-19 samples originated in the United States, Italy and Spain.

TCRdb keeps only in-frame clones here, not all; method: immunoSEQ multiplex PCR. This table has under 250,000 clones, over 70% appearing once. The CDR3 spans 15 residues. Germline CDR1 reads SGHKS; CDR2 reads YYEKEE (reference sequence). V was cut by 1 base and J by 1 base, with 11 bases left in between. Enrolled through a virtual design, the participants were between roughly 18 and 100 years of age and came from about two dozen US areas. In assigning cohorts, the study relied on participant-reported clinical history. The receptor's source is a woman in her thirties or forties who had been exposed to COVID-19. The J gene is TRBJ1-1, the V gene TRBV5-5, with a possible D match to TRBD1 (6 bases). The source material was PBMCs or T cells enriched from blood (not recorded which). This chain's CDR3 is CASSLTGTTNTEAFF. The CDR3 nucleotides are TGTGCCAGCAGCTTGACCGGGACAACGAACACTGAAGCTTTCTTT.